Below are 8 T cell receptor beta chains sequenced from a single sample in a study of blood T cell repertoires in COVID-19. The method was immunoSEQ multiplex PCR; TCRdb's version includes in-frame clones alone and lacks a portion of them. Of about 280,000 clones listed, roughly 90% are singletons. The sequenced sample consisted of peripheral blood. These receptors were obtained from a woman under 40 with COVID-19, enrolled during active disease.

This clone was detected a few times. In the same sample, other DNA sequences code for this CDR3. CDR3 DNA: TGTGCCAGCAGTTTTGGCAGAACCTACGAGCAGTACTTC. Amino acid sequence: CASSFGRTYEQYF. The chain carries TRBV27 and TRBJ2-7; D is ambiguous. The germline V gene has CDR1 MNHEY and CDR2 SMNVEV (reference sequence). The CDR3 sequence is 13 residues long. Trimming shortened V by 3 bases and J by 2 bases, and 8 bases separated the two germline ends.

The chain employs TRBV7-2 and TRBJ1-2; TRBD1 is a possible D gene (6 bases). Germline assignment: CDR1 SGHTA and CDR2 FQGNSA. The V gene lost 1 base and the J gene lost 13 bases, with 16 bases spanning the gap. The CDR3 sequence is 13 residues long. The CDR3 DNA reads as TGTGCCAGCAGCTTAGGTCGGGCAGGGGCTTTCACCTTC. Encoded protein: CASSLGRAGAFTF.

This clone was recorded only once. V usage is TRBV4-2 and J usage is TRBJ2-2; 12 bases match TRBD2. Germline assignment: CDR1 LGHNA and CDR2 YNFKEQ. Trimming cost V 5 bases and J 6 bases; bases outside gene matches: 4. The CDR3 contains 15 residues. Written as DNA, the CDR3 is TGTGCCAGCAGCACTCGGACTAGCGGGGCCGGGGAGCTGTTTTTT. It translates to CASSTRTSGAGELFF.

The table lists this clone with a count of one. This sample includes further DNA sequences coding for the same CDR3. The V gene is TRBV5-1, the J gene TRBJ2-2; 11 nucleotides match TRBD1. J gave up 4 bases and V 4 bases, and 3 bases lay outside the gene matches. Germline V CDR1 and CDR2: SGHRS, YFSETQ. This CDR3 comprises 15 residues. The CDR3 protein is CASSPGQGGTGELFF. CDR3 in DNA: TGCGCCAGCAGCCCGGGACAGGGGGGCACCGGGGAGCTGTTTTTT.

The chain joins TRBV6-5 to TRBJ2-7, with TRBD1 matching 7 bases. Germline values: CDR1 MNHEY, CDR2 SVGAGI. Unmatched junction bases numbered 8, after V lost 5 bases and J lost 4 bases. The CDR3 totals 14 residues. DNA for the CDR3: TGTGCCAGCAGTAGGGGGCGGAAGATATACGAGCAGTACTTC. It translates to CASSRGRKIYEQYF.

This chain joins TRBV4-1 and TRBJ2-7, with TRBD2 identical over 11 bases. Trimming removed 3 bases from V and 2 bases from J; junction bases left unmatched: 6. Germline values: CDR1 MGHRA, CDR2 YSYEKL. The CDR3 totals 16 residues. DNA of the CDR3: TGCGCCAGCAGCCATCCGACTAGCGGGAAACCCTACGAGCAGTACTTC. Its protein is CASSHPTSGKPYEQYF.

The chain combines TRBV6-5 with TRBJ2-3, with TRBD2 matching 8 bases. Trimming at V came to 8 bases and at J to 2 bases, leaving 3 bases not matched to a gene. CDR1 and CDR2 from the germline V gene are MNHEY and SVGAGI. This CDR3 region has 13 residues. The CDR3 nucleotides read TGTGCCAGCTCGGGAGGGATCACAGATACGCAGTATTTT. Its protein product is CASSGGITDTQYF.

The V call is TRBV27, the J call TRBJ1-5, with TRBD1 identical over 7 bases. The J segment lost 7 bases and the V segment lost 5 bases, leaving 11 bases of the junction unmatched. Germline values: CDR1 MNHEY, CDR2 SMNVEV (reference sequence). This CDR3 is built from 15 residues. CDR3 bases: TGTGCCAGCAGTCCACCGACAGGGATGGGCCAGCCCCAGCATTTT. Translating it yields CASSPPTGMGQPQHF.